Listed below are T cell receptor beta chains from one sample, sequenced in a study of blood T cell repertoires in COVID-19. Measured with immunoSEQ multiplex PCR; TCRdb has only the in-frame clones, and not every one. The sample has about 330,000 clones, 87% seen once. Sequenced sample: PBMCs or T cells enriched from blood (not recorded which). The receptors were gathered from a woman in her 30s who had recovered from COVID-19. Each CDR3 is given with its conserved first and last residue.

v_gene	j_gene	CDR3aa
TRBV29-1	TRBJ1-1	CSVGLRQGNTEAFF
TRBV14	TRBJ1-5	CASSQVPQGIQPQHF
TRBV28	TRBJ1-2	CASREPTVNYGYTF
TRBV19	TRBJ1-6	CASSIDRGNSPLHF
TRBV28	TRBJ2-7	CASEGGSYSYEQYF
TRBV6-5	TRBJ1-6	CASSYGGVGSPLHF
TRBV25-1	TRBJ2-7	CASSEVIGRGHEQYF
TRBV6-5	TRBJ1-1	CASTPTAMNTEAFF
TRBV7-9	TRBJ2-3	CASTRGGPVDTQYF
TRBV2	TRBJ1-6	CASSVLPPLHF
TRBV5-8	TRBJ1-1	CASSWDRDEKAFF
TRBV9	TRBJ2-1	CASSDIQRGYNEQFF
TRBV5-1	TRBJ2-3	CASSRGTSGGNTDTQYF
TRBV7-2	TRBJ2-1	CASSSTSGEVYEQFF
TRBV3-1/TRBV3-2	TRBJ1-3	CASSQDLSGNTIYF
TRBV5-6	TRBJ1-2	CASSLAPYRGGYTF
TRBV11-2	TRBJ2-7	CASSPTGRFYEQYF
TRBV9	TRBJ1-4	CASSVGRVATNEKLFF
TRBV11-2	TRBJ2-1	CASSPRVGQGKYNEQFF
TRBV18	TRBJ1-1	CASSPPSGDTEAFF
TRBV6-5	TRBJ1-5	CASSPSGEGGQPQHF
TRBV11-2	TRBJ1-1	CASSLRGTGNTEAFF
TRBV7-2	TRBJ2-5	CASGRDSLQETQYF
TRBV4-3	TRBJ1-1	CASSQVGGTEAFF